The 9 T cell receptor beta chains reported below all come from one sample, sequenced in a study of PD-1 blockade in mismatch repair-deficient tumors. The assay was immunoSEQ multiplex PCR, and TCRdb's table has in-frame clones only and misses some. The profile covers roughly 130,000 clones, with almost 90% appearing a single time and 12% taken by the ten largest. The sequenced sample was peripheral blood, obtained 70 to 73 weeks after starting pembrolizumab. All receptors derive from an adult with mismatch repair-deficient cancer.

The chain employs TRBV30 and TRBJ1-1; 7 bases line up with TRBD1. V trimming: 4 bases; J trimming: 5 bases; junction bases outside the gene matches: 7. CDR3 length equals 13 residues. Looked up from germline, CDR1 is GTSNPN and CDR2 is SVGIG (reference sequence). The CDR3 DNA reads as TGTGCCTGGATGGGTCAGGGGGTGACTGAAGCTTTCTTT. Residues: CAWMGQGVTEAFF.

This clone was observed once. The rearrangement joins TRBV19 to TRBJ2-7; D gene uncertain. This CDR3 has 12 amino acids. Per the germline V gene, CDR1 is LNHDA and CDR2 is SQIVND (reference sequence). V lost 5 bases and J lost 5, with 10 bases in between. In DNA, the CDR3 is TGTGCCAGTAGTTTCCCTGGGGACGAGCAGTACTTC. It yields the protein CASSFPGDEQYF.

The gene calls are TRBV4-3 and TRBJ2-7; TRBD1 matches 9 bases. The CDR3 is 14 residues long. Trimming at V came to 3 bases and at J to 3 bases, leaving 3 bases not matched to a gene. Germline V gene lookup returns CDR1 LGHNA and CDR2 YSLEER. CDR3 amino acids: CASSHGTGLYEQYF. The CDR3, as DNA: TGCGCCAGCAGCCACGGGACAGGGCTCTACGAGCAGTACTTC.

Only one count was recorded for this clone. V gene TRBV15 combines with J gene TRBJ2-3; 10 nucleotides align to TRBD2. The CDR3 runs to 17 residues. V shed 5 bases and J 2 bases; nucleotides not matched to a gene: 10. Germline loops: CDR1 LNHNV, CDR2 YYDKDF (reference sequence). For the CDR3, the DNA is TGTGCCACCAGCGGAACCCTACTAGCGGGAAACACAGATACGCAGTATTTT. Amino acids: CATSGTLLAGNTDTQYF.

In its sample, this clone was seen once. The genes are TRBV5-5 and TRBJ2-1; tentatively, D is TRBD1 (5 bases). The CDR3 runs to 14 residues. Per germline, CDR1 SGHKS and CDR2 YYEKEE (reference sequence). Between the trimmed V and J ends, which lost 0 bases and 2 bases, there was a span of 6 bases. The chain's CDR3 is CASSLETAYNEQFF. DNA of the CDR3: TGTGCCAGCAGCTTGGAGACAGCCTACAATGAGCAGTTCTTC.

This chain joins TRBV10-2 and TRBJ2-7; TRBD2 matches 7 bases. Germline-derived CDR1 and CDR2 are WSHSY and SAAADI. The V segment lost 4 bases and the J segment 7 bases; nucleotides outside the gene matches: 7. The CDR3 consists of 13 residues. The CDR3 bases are TGCGCCAGCAGTGTTGGGGGGGGAAGGGAGCAGTACTTC. It specifies CASSVGGGREQYF.

Comment on this clone: The sample carries other DNA sequences with the same CDR3. The chain combines TRBV7-9 with TRBJ2-7, with a tentative D call TRBD1 (5 bases). The germline V and J ends were trimmed by 6 bases and 6 bases, with 9 bases remaining between them. Germline V CDR1 and CDR2: SEHNR, FQNEAQ (reference sequence). The CDR3 is made up of 11 amino acids. The CDR3 spells CASSNTGEQYF. CDR3 bases: TGTGCCAGCAGTAATACAGGCGAGCAGTACTTC. Drawing the rest from reference TRBV7-9 and TRBJ2-7, the complete variable domain is DTGVSQNPRHKITKRGQNVTFRCDPISEHNRLYWYRQTLGQGPEFLTYFQNEAQLEKSRLLSDRFSAERPKGSFSTLEIQRTEQGDSAMYLCASSNTGEQYFGPGTRLTVT.

The V and J genes are TRBV7-9 and TRBJ2-7, with TRBD1 matching 7 bases. V shed 5 bases, J shed 2 bases, and the junction held 3 bases outside the gene matches. Germline V gene lookup returns CDR1 SEHNR and CDR2 FQNEAQ (reference sequence). This CDR3 comprises 13 residues. DNA for the CDR3: TGTGCCAGCAGCCAGACAGGGACCTACGAGCAGTACTTC. The encoded protein is CASSQTGTYEQYF.

The chain recombines TRBV7-8 with TRBJ2-7; no firm D call. CDR1 is SGHVS and CDR2 is FQNEAQ in the germline V gene. This CDR3 contains 12 residues. V lost 5 bases, J lost 3 bases, and 8 bases lay in between. CDR3: CASSVMGYEQYF. In nucleotides, the CDR3 is TGTGCCAGCAGCGTTATGGGCTACGAGCAGTACTTC.